This entry lists 30 T cell receptor beta chains sequenced from one sample in a study of spatial heterogeneity in lung cancer. TCRdb re-derived calls from the 5' RACE reads in MiXCR, one entry per CDR3 protein. This sample has fewer than 3,000 distinct CDR3 sequences, with roughly a quarter found just once. The time point here: blood at routine non-recurrence follow-up after resection. The sample was PBMCs, taken at follow-up. Source of these receptors: a male donor with early-stage non-small cell lung cancer.

There are a few counts of this clonotype. This beta chain represents an off-target read in a library built for alpha chains; its size is of limited meaning. V and J are TRBV4-2 and TRBJ2-1; TRBD2 aligns across 10 bases. CDR3 size: 16 residues. V shed 4 bases and J 5 bases; nucleotides not matched to a gene: 8. Germline CDR1 and CDR2: LGHNA and YNFKEQ. CDR3 protein: CASSRASGRGDNEQFF. As DNA, the CDR3 is TGTGCCAGCAGCCGGGCTAGCGGGAGAGGGGACAATGAGCAGTTCTTC.

Only a few counts were recorded for this clonotype. In a library made to pick up alpha chains, this beta chain is a stray read with a size that means little. The V gene is TRBV20-1, the J gene TRBJ2-5; D remains ambiguous. CDR1 is DFQATT, CDR2 SNEGSKA, per germline (reference sequence). CDR3 length: 14 residues. Trimming removed 6 bases at V and 6 bases at J, with 20 bases between. The CDR3 reads CSARKSTAGKTQYF. The CDR3 region has the DNA TGCAGTGCCAGGAAAAGTACGGCCGGAAAGACCCAGTACTTC.

This clonotype was seen once. This beta chain is an unintended read in a library built for alpha chains; its size means little. The V call is TRBV7-2, the J call TRBJ1-1, with D unclear. The CDR3 totals 12 residues. Per the germline V gene, CDR1 is SGHTA and CDR2 is FQGNSA. V was cut by 4 bases and J by 6 bases, with 9 bases left in between. CDR3 loop: CASSSFSPEAFF. CDR3 nucleotides: TGTGCCAGCAGCTCCTTTAGCCCTGAAGCTTTCTTT. Looking up the rest from reference TRBV7-2 and TRBJ1-1 gives the full variable domain: GAGVSQSPSNKVTEKGKDVELRCDPISGHTALYWYRQSLGQGLEFLIYFQGNSAPDKSGLPSDRFSAERTGGSVSTLTIQRTQQEDSAVYLCASSSFSPEAFFGQGTRLTVV.

This clonotype was detected once. Because the library targeted alpha chains, this beta chain is an off-target read whose size means little. The chain couples TRBV28 to TRBJ1-1; no reliable D call. The V gene's germline CDR1 is MDHEN and CDR2 SYDVKM. CDR3 size: 11 residues. CDR3 bases: TGTGGGCCCCCGGTCTCAGCTGAAGCTTTCTTT. This gives the protein CGPPVSAEAFF.

This clonotype was seen only a few times. This beta chain turned up in a library designed for alpha chains; as an off-target read, its abundance says little. The rearrangement joins TRBV7-2 to TRBJ2-3; D is ambiguous. V shed 3 bases and J shed 1 base, with 8 bases lying between them. Germline V gene data show CDR1 as SGHTA and CDR2 as FQGNSA. The CDR3 is made up of 14 amino acids. The CDR3 sequence is CASSFRLGTDTQYF. Written as DNA, the CDR3 is TGTGCCAGCAGCTTTAGGCTAGGCACAGATACGCAGTATTTT.

This clonotype was seen only a few times. This beta chain turned up in a library designed for alpha chains; as an off-target read, its abundance says little. The V call is TRBV13, the J call TRBJ2-5; 10 bases map to TRBD1. V gave up 5 bases and J gave up 5 bases; unmatched junction bases: 5. This CDR3 contains 14 residues. Per the germline V gene, CDR1 is PRHDT and CDR2 is FYEKMQ (reference sequence). The CDR3 DNA sequence: TGTGCCAGCAGCCCTGGGACAGGGGACGAGACCCAGTACTTC. It specifies CASSPGTGDETQYF.

This clonotype showed up just a few times. Because this beta chain is a stray read in a library intended to capture alpha chains, its abundance should not be given much weight. The chain employs TRBV11-2 and TRBJ2-3, with TRBD1 matching over 9 bases. Trimming removed 2 bases from V and 3 bases from J; junction bases left unmatched: 3. CDR3 length: 15 residues. Germline V gene data show CDR1 as SGHAT and CDR2 as FQNNGV. The CDR3 sequence is CASSLPTGGTDTQYF. In DNA form, the CDR3 reads TGTGCCAGCAGCTTACCGACAGGGGGGACAGATACGCAGTATTTT.

This clonotype is deemed medium-sized. This beta chain came through as a stray read in a library set up for alpha chains, and its size says little. The rearrangement joins TRBV28 to TRBJ2-3; D ambiguous. Germline CDR1 is MDHEN and CDR2 is SYDVKM. V was clipped by 7 bases and J by 0 bases, with 14 bases between them. This CDR3 contains 15 residues. CDR3 region: CASTYSVASTDTQYF. For the CDR3, the DNA is TGTGCCAGCACGTATTCGGTCGCTAGCACAGATACGCAGTATTTT.

Concerning this clonotype: Since it is a stray read in a library aimed at alpha chains, this beta chain has a size that is not meaningful. The chain is built from TRBV5-6 and TRBJ1-5; 8 nucleotides align to TRBD1. Trimming took 4 bases from V and 7 from J; bases not matched to a gene: 7. This CDR3 has 14 residues. Per germline, CDR1 SGHDT and CDR2 YYEEEE. DNA for the CDR3: TGTGCCAGCAGCCCCGGGACAGGAGACCAGCCCCAGCATTTT. This codes for CASSPGTGDQPQHF.

Concerning this clonotype: In a library made to pick up alpha chains, this beta chain is a stray read with a size that means little. The V call is TRBV12-3 or TRBV12-4, the J call TRBJ2-3; D call uncertain. The CDR3 contains 12 residues. V was clipped by 7 bases and J by 9 bases, with 14 bases between them. Here the CDR3 DNA reads TGTGCCAGCACCCCGGACCGGGTCACGCAGTATTTT. This encodes CASTPDRVTQYF.

This clonotype was observed a handful of times. This beta chain is an unintended read in a library built for alpha chains; its size means little. The genes are TRBV27 and TRBJ2-7; D is perhaps TRBD1 (6 bases). The CDR3 is 14 amino acids. Germline CDR1 MNHEY, CDR2 SMNVEV (reference sequence). The V and J ends lost 4 bases and 0 bases respectively, with 10 bases between them. CDR3 sequence reads: CASSSRQASYEQYF. The CDR3 DNA sequence: TGTGCCAGCAGTTCGCGACAGGCCTCCTACGAGCAGTACTTC.

About this clonotype: Since the library was made to target alpha chains, this beta chain is a stray read and its abundance is not meaningful. The V call is TRBV4-3, the J call TRBJ2-7; possible D gene TRBD1, 5 bases. The V gene's germline CDR1 is LGHNA and CDR2 YSLEER. The CDR3 has 15 residues. Trimming left V 1 base short and J 2 bases short, with 12 bases between. Here the CDR3 reads CASSQVSGAAYEQYF. The CDR3 bases are TGCGCCAGCAGCCAAGTATCTGGGGCGGCCTACGAGCAGTACTTC.

Notes on this clonotype: The library was built for alpha chains, so this beta chain is an off-target read and its size means little. The chain uses TRBV25-1 and TRBJ2-7, with a possible D match to TRBD2 (6 bases). The CDR3 totals 14 residues. Trimming left V 5 bases short and J 3 bases short, with 14 bases between. Germline loops: CDR1 MGHDK, CDR2 SYGVNS. The CDR3 DNA sequence: TGTGCCAGCAGTCAAACCGGGAGCATCTACGAGCAGTACTTC. Amino acid sequence: CASSQTGSIYEQYF.

This clonotype appeared a few times. This beta chain turned up in a library designed for alpha chains; as an off-target read, its abundance says little. This sequence joins TRBV5-1 and TRBJ2-7, with D tentatively TRBD2 (6 bases). CDR3 length: 14 amino acids. Germline V gene lookup returns CDR1 SGHRS and CDR2 YFSETQ. V gave up 4 bases and J gave up 7 bases, with 18 bases separating them. DNA of the CDR3: TGCGCCAGCAGCCTTGACACGGCTCGGGAGGAGCAGTACTTC. Translation gives CASSLDTAREEQYF.

Turning to this clonotype: Being off target in a library aimed at alpha chains, this beta chain has a size of little meaning. The chain couples TRBV18 to TRBJ2-7; D gene ambiguous. With 1 base removed from V and 3 bases from J, the gap between germline ends came to 1 base. CDR1 KGHSH and CDR2 LQKENI come from the germline V gene. This CDR3 comprises 11 residues. CDR3 amino acids: CASSPRYEQYF. Written as DNA, the CDR3 is TGTGCCAGCTCACCACGCTACGAGCAGTACTTC.

Points on this clonotype: Little can be read into the size of this beta chain, an off-target read in a library designed for alpha chains. This chain links TRBV28 with TRBJ2-5; 7 positions match TRBD1. V was pared by 4 bases and J by 7 bases, with 9 bases of the junction left unmatched. CDR1 and CDR2 from the germline V gene are MDHEN and SYDVKM. The CDR3 length is 14 residues. The CDR3 DNA reads as TGTGCCAGCAGTTCGATGAGGGGGCAGTCGACCCAGTACTTC. Its translation is CASSSMRGQSTQYF. The whole variable domain, filled in from reference TRBV28 and TRBJ2-5, reads DVKVTQSSRYLVKRTGEKVFLECVQDMDHENMFWYRQDPGLGLRLIYFSYDVKMKEKGDIPEGYSVSREKKERFSLILESASTNQTSMYLCASSSMRGQSTQYFGPGTRLLVL.

Comments on this clonotype: The library was prepared for alpha chains; this beta chain is a stray read, so its frequency means little. The rearrangement uses TRBV10-3 and TRBJ2-2, with TRBD2 matching over 7 bases. This CDR3 contains 15 residues. Germline CDR1 is ENHRY and CDR2 is SYGVKD. Trimming at V came to 10 bases and at J to 0 bases, leaving 8 bases not matched to a gene. The CDR3 region has the DNA TGTGCCACCGGCGGGCTAGCGGCGAACACCGGGGAGCTGTTTTTT. Its translation is CATGGLAANTGELFF.

A word on this clonotype: Within a library made for alpha chains, this beta chain is off target, and its count is uninformative. This chain joins TRBV5-1 and TRBJ2-5, with TRBD2 matching over 7 bases. After removal of 4 bases from V and 5 bases from J, the junction contained 5 bases not matched to a gene. The CDR3 length is 13 residues. Germline lookup yields CDR1 SGHRS and CDR2 YFSETQ. In DNA, the CDR3 is TGCGCCAGCAGCCGGGGGGTGTTGGAGACCCAGTACTTC. Amino acids: CASSRGVLETQYF.

Turning to this clonotype: Since it is a stray read in a library aimed at alpha chains, this beta chain has a size that is not meaningful. This sequence joins TRBV6-6 and TRBJ2-3; 9 bases map to TRBD1. Germline CDR1 reads MNHNY; CDR2 reads SVGAGI (reference sequence). This CDR3 region has 16 residues. The V segment lost 5 bases and the J segment 3 bases; nucleotides outside the gene matches: 9. The CDR3 loop reads CASSQPQGASTDTQYF. The CDR3 nucleotides are TGTGCCAGCAGTCAACCACAGGGGGCGTCGACAGATACGCAGTATTTT.

This clonotype was detected only a few times. As an off-target read in a library built for alpha chains, this beta chain has a frequency of little significance. This rearrangement joins TRBV6-2 or TRBV6-3 to TRBJ2-7; D might be TRBD1 (5 bases). The CDR3 has 13 amino acids. Per the germline V gene, CDR1 is MNHEY and CDR2 is SVGEGT. Trimming removed 2 bases from V and 2 bases from J, with 7 bases in between. The CDR3 DNA reads as TGTGCCAGCAGTTACGACAGAACCTACGAGCAGTACTTC. It encodes CASSYDRTYEQYF.

This clonotype showed up just a few times. This beta chain is off target for a library built for alpha chains, so its abundance means little. The chain joins TRBV4-3 to TRBJ2-2, with D possibly matching TRBD2 (6 bases). Germline V lookup: CDR1 LGHNA, CDR2 YSLEER. This CDR3 contains 17 residues. Trimming took off 4 bases at V and 4 bases at J, with 19 bases between the two ends. CDR3 region: CASSPGPRLGITGELFF. The CDR3 nucleotides read TGCGCCAGCAGCCCTGGTCCCAGACTAGGTATCACCGGGGAGCTGTTTTTT.

This clonotype was counted once. A library made for alpha chains picked up this beta chain off target, so its size means little. The chain couples TRBV7-2 to TRBJ2-5; 11 bases align to TRBD2. This CDR3 comprises 15 residues. The germline gives CDR1 SGHTA, CDR2 FQGNSA. J was trimmed by 4 bases and V by 4 bases; bases with no gene match: 5. CDR3: CASSYLAGGGETQYF. CDR3 in DNA: TGTGCCAGCAGCTATTTAGCGGGAGGGGGAGAGACCCAGTACTTC. Full variable domain (rest looked up from reference TRBV7-2 and TRBJ2-5): GAGVSQSPSNKVTEKGKDVELRCDPISGHTALYWYRQSLGQGLEFLIYFQGNSAPDKSGLPSDRFSAERTGGSVSTLTIQRTQQEDSAVYLCASSYLAGGGETQYFGPGTRLLVL.

This clonotype turned up a few times. This beta chain appears as a stray read in a library generated for alpha chains; its size is not informative. The chain uses TRBV19 and TRBJ2-5; D is possibly TRBD1 (6 bases). Between the trimmed V and J ends, which lost 3 bases and 3 bases, there was a span of 8 bases. The CDR3 runs to 13 residues. Germline V gene lookup returns CDR1 LNHDA and CDR2 SQIVND (reference sequence). The CDR3, as DNA: TGTGCCAGTAGTATCGGACAGAAAGAGACCCAGTACTTC. Its translation is CASSIGQKETQYF.

On this clonotype: This beta chain came through as a stray read in a library set up for alpha chains, and its size says little. The rearrangement joins TRBV20-1 to TRBJ2-3; D may match TRBD1 or TRBD2 (5 bases each). This CDR3 has 14 amino acids. Germline V gene sequence: CDR1 DFQATT, CDR2 SNEGSKA (reference sequence). The V end was cut by 3 bases, the J end by 7 bases, with 17 bases between. CDR3 loop: CSASYGQGGYTQYF. The CDR3 region has the DNA TGCAGTGCTAGCTACGGCCAGGGCGGGTATACGCAGTATTTT.

By proportion, this clonotype is medium-sized (0.01 to 0.1%). This beta chain is an unintended read in a library built for alpha chains; its size means little. V is TRBV7-2 and J is TRBJ2-5; no firm D call. The CDR3 is 13 amino acids. V was cut by 5 bases and J by 2 bases, with 9 bases left in between. Germline CDR1 SGHTA, CDR2 FQGNSA. As DNA, the CDR3 is TGTGCCAGCAGCCCCGATTTTCAAGAGACCCAGTACTTC. This translates into CASSPDFQETQYF.

This clonotype was picked up a small number of times. The library was prepared for alpha chains; this beta chain is a stray read, so its frequency means little. CDR3 in DNA: TGCAGCGTCCGACAACGGACTAGCGGGAGCACAGATACGCAGTATTTT. Its translation: CSVRQRTSGSTDTQYF. This rearrangement joins TRBV29-1 to TRBJ2-3; 11 nucleotides agree with TRBD2. CDR1 is SQVTM and CDR2 is ANQGSEA in the germline V gene. Trimming at V came to 6 bases and at J to 0 bases, leaving 8 bases not matched to a gene. There are 16 residues in the CDR3.

This clonotype was seen a handful of times. Since it is a stray read in a library aimed at alpha chains, this beta chain has a size that is not meaningful. The chain combines TRBV3-1 with TRBJ2-3; D not resolved. Germline CDR1 LGHDT, CDR2 YNNKEL (reference sequence). Trimming cost V 2 bases and J 6 bases, with 9 bases left between them. The CDR3 is 13 residues long. CDR3 DNA: TGTGCCAGCAGCCAACGATTTGCGGATACGCAGTATTTT. This codes for CASSQRFADTQYF.

To note about this clonotype: With the library built for alpha chains, this beta chain is off target and its frequency is not meaningful. V usage is TRBV19 and J usage is TRBJ2-2, with TRBD2 as a possible D gene (6 bases). Per the germline V gene, CDR1 is LNHDA and CDR2 is SQIVND (reference sequence). The V end was cut by 6 bases, the J end by 2 bases, with 13 bases between. The CDR3 extends over 15 amino acids. For the CDR3, the DNA is TGTGCCAGTAGCCGATACGGGGGAAACACCGGGGAGCTGTTTTTT. It encodes CASSRYGGNTGELFF.

Of note for this clonotype: The library was prepared for alpha chains; this beta chain is a stray read, so its frequency means little. The V and J genes are TRBV12-3 or TRBV12-4 and TRBJ2-7, with D maybe TRBD1 (5 bases). The V end lost 7 bases, the J end lost 4 bases, and 14 bases lay between the germline ends. The CDR3 consists of 13 residues. CDR3 residues: CASTRQGQYEQYF. CDR3 bases: TGTGCCAGCACCCGGCAGGGCCAATACGAGCAGTACTTC.

This clonotype has a handful of counts. This beta chain is off target for a library built for alpha chains, so its abundance means little. The CDR3 reads CATQERDTQYF. CDR3 DNA sequence: TGTGCCACCCAGGAGAGAGATACGCAGTATTTT. The rearrangement joins TRBV12-3 or TRBV12-4 to TRBJ2-3; D not resolved. The CDR3 is made up of 11 amino acids. Trimming left V 10 bases short and J 5 bases short, with 10 bases between.